A single sample is the source of the 3 T cell receptor beta chains below, sequenced in a study of T cells in women clearing cervical HPV infection. Sequenced by immunoSEQ multiplex PCR; TCRdb stores in-frame clones only, minus some. In total, the table holds around 22,000 clones. The specimen sequenced was blood buffy coat. The receptors come from a woman aged 18-70 years with a cervical HPV16 infection that either progressed to CIN3+ or cleared (not recorded which).

CDR3 DNA (partial): TGTGCCAGCTCACCACCGTCGGTGAACACTGAA. It codes for CASSPPSVNTE. The entire CDR3 is CASSPPSVNTEAFF. The J gene is TRBJ1-1, the V gene TRBV18; D is unresolved. The CDR3 end is not reached by the read, which stops 3 residues before it; the germline J gene fills it in. Trimming shortened V by 0 bases and J by 0 bases, and 5 bases separated the two germline ends. This CDR3 has 14 residues. Germline-derived CDR1 and CDR2 are KGHSH and LQKENI.

On this clone: With the read ending 3 residues before the CDR3 end, the germline J gene is used to fill in that end. The chain has TRBV5-1 and TRBJ2-5; tentatively, D is TRBD1 (5 bases). CDR3 length equals 15 residues. The V gene's germline CDR1 is SGHRS and CDR2 YFSETQ. V was trimmed by 0 bases and J by 0 bases, leaving 9 bases between them. The CDR3 sequence: CASSLEWGNQETQYF. The sequenced CDR3 bases are TGCGCCAGCAGCTTGGAGTGGGGCAACCAAGAGACC.

Remarks on this clone: The read is 3 residues too short to cover the CDR3 end, so that end is filled in from the germline J gene. This chain connects TRBV7-2 to TRBJ1-2; the match to TRBD1 covers 12 bases. The CDR3 is 17 amino acids. V lost 0 bases and J lost 2; bases outside the gene matches: 4. Looked up from germline, CDR1 is SGHTA and CDR2 is FQGNSA. The CDR3 loop reads CASSLARDRGRNYGYTF. Incomplete CDR3 DNA: TGTGCCAGCAGCTTAGCCCGGGACAGGGGGCGCAACTATGGC.